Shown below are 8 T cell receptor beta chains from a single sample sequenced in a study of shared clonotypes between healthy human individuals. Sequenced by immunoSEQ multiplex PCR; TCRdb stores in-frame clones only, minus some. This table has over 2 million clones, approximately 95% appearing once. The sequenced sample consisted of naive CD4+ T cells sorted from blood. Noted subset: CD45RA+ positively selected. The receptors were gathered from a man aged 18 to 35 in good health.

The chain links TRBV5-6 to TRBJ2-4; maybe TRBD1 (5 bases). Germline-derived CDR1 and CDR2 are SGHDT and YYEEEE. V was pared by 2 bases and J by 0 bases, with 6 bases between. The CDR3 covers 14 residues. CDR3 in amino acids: CASSFDRAKNIQYF. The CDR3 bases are TGTGCCAGCAGCTTTGACAGAGCCAAAAACATTCAGTACTTC.

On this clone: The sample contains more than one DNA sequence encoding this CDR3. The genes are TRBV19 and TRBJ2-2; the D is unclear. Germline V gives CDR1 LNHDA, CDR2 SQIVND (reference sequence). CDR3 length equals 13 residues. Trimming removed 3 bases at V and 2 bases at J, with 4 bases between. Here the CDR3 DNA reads TGTGCCAGTAGTATTTTAAACACCGGGGAGCTGTTTTTT. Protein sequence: CASSILNTGELFF.

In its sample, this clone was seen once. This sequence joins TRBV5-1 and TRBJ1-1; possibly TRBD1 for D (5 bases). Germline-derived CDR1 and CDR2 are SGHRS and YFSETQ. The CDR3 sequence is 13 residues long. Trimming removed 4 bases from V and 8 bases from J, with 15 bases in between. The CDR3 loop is CASSTSGTAEAFF. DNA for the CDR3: TGCGCCAGCAGCACTAGCGGGACGGCGGAAGCTTTCTTT.

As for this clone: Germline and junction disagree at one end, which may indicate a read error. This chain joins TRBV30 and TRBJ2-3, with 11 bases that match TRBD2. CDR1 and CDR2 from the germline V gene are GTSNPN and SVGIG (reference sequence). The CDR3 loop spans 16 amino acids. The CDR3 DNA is TGTGCCTGGGGTGTAGCGGGGGGGCCAGGAACAGATACGCAGTATTTT. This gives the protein CAWGVAGGPGTDTQYF.

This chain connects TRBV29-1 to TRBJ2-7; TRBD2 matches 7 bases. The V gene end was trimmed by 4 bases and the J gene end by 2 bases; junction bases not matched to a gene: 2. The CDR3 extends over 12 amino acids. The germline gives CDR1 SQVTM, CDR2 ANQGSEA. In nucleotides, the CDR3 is TGCAGCGTTGCTGGACTAGCCTACGAGCAGTACTTC. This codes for CSVAGLAYEQYF.

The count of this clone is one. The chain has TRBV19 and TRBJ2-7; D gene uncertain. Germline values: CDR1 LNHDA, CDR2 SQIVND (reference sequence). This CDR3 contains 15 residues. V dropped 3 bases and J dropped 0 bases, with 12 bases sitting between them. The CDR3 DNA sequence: TGTGCCAGTAGTATGGCCAGGCTTCACTCCTACGAGCAGTACTTC. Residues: CASSMARLHSYEQYF. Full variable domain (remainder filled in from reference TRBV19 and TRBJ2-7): DGGITQSPKYLFRKEGQNVTLSCEQNLNHDAMYWYRQDPGQGLRLIYYSQIVNDFQKGDIAEGYSVSREKKESFPLTVTSAQKNPTAFYLCASSMARLHSYEQYFGPGTRLTVT.

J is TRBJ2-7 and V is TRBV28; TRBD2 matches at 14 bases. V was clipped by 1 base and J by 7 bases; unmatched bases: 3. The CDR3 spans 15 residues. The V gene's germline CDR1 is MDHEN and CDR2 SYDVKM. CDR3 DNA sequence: TGTGCCAGCAGTTTATTTGGACTAGCGGGAGGAGAGCAGTACTTC. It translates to CASSLFGLAGGEQYF. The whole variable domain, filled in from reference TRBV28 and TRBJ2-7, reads DVKVTQSSRYLVKRTGEKVFLECVQDMDHENMFWYRQDPGLGLRLIYFSYDVKMKEKGDIPEGYSVSREKKERFSLILESASTNQTSMYLCASSLFGLAGGEQYFGPGTRLTVT.

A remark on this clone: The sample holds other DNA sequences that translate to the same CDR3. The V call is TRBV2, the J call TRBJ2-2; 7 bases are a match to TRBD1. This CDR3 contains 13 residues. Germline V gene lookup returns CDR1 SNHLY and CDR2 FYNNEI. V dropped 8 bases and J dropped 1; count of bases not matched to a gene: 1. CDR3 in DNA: TGTGCCAGCCGGGACAGGAACACCGGGGAGCTGTTTTTT. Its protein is CASRDRNTGELFF.